This passage covers 21 T cell receptor beta chains from one sample sequenced in a study of cytomegalovirus exposure and HLA in healthy donors. Primers for the PCR totalled 60 Vbeta and 13 Jbeta. TCRdb's table, derived via immunoSEQ multiplex PCR, lists solely in-frame clones and lacks some. The data contain 150,000 to 200,000 clones, around 90% of them singletons. Sequencing was carried out using PBMCs. These receptor sequences come from a woman aged 18-29 years in good health and CMV-seronegative.

This chain joins TRBV19 and TRBJ1-5; tentatively, D is TRBD1 (5 bases). CDR1 and CDR2 from the germline V gene are LNHDA and SQIVND (reference sequence). V lost 7 bases to trimming and J lost 6 bases, with 10 bases between them. This CDR3 comprises 12 residues. The CDR3 DNA reads as TGTGCCAGTACCCAGGGTCGTCAGCCCCAGCATTTT. It yields the protein CASTQGRQPQHF.

The rearrangement uses TRBV13 and TRBJ1-1; TRBD1 matches at 10 bases. In germline, CDR1 is PRHDT, CDR2 FYEKMQ (reference sequence). With V trimmed by 5 bases and J by 6 bases, 9 bases remained unmatched. The CDR3 covers 15 residues. The CDR3 sequence: CASSVTGTGAAEAFF. CDR3 sequence (DNA): TGTGCCAGCAGCGTAACCGGGACAGGGGCGGCTGAAGCTTTCTTT. Using reference TRBV13 and TRBJ1-1 for the parts outside the CDR3, the full variable domain is AAGVIQSPRHLIKEKRETATLKCYPIPRHDTVYWYQQGPGQDPQFLISFYEKMQSDKGSIPDRFSAQQFSDYHSELNMSSLELGDSALYFCASSVTGTGAAEAFFGQGTRLTVV.

The chain has TRBV7-6 and TRBJ1-6; 7 bases match TRBD1. After removal of 5 bases from V and 6 bases from J, the junction contained 4 bases not matched to a gene. CDR1 is SGHVS and CDR2 is FNYEAQ in the germline V gene. The CDR3 runs to 14 residues. CDR3 loop: CASSQQGPNSPLHF. The CDR3 DNA is TGTGCCAGCAGCCAACAGGGGCCTAATTCACCCCTCCACTTT.

This CDR3 reads CASSSGQGVRETQYF. The CDR3 DNA is TGTGCCAGCAGCTCAGGACAAGGCGTGAGAGAGACCCAGTACTTC. The V call is TRBV7-9, the J call TRBJ2-5; possibly TRBD1 for D (5 bases). This CDR3 comprises 15 residues. V lost 4 bases and J lost 4, with 16 bases in between. From germline, CDR1 is SEHNR and CDR2 FQNEAQ (reference sequence).

The V gene is TRBV9, the J gene TRBJ2-3; 7 bases are shared with TRBD1. The CDR3 loop spans 14 amino acids. Germline loops: CDR1 SGDLS, CDR2 YYNGEE. The ends lost 4 bases at V and 4 bases at J; junction bases unmatched: 6. The CDR3 sequence: CASSPRQGSDTQYF. The CDR3 DNA sequence: TGTGCCAGCAGCCCCAGACAGGGTTCAGATACGCAGTATTTT. Complete variable domain (other parts from reference TRBV9 and TRBJ2-3): DSGVTQTPKHLITATGQRVTLRCSPRSGDLSVYWYQQSLDQGLQFLIQYYNGEERAKGNILERFSAQQFPDLHSELNLSSLELGDSALYFCASSPRQGSDTQYFGPGTRLTVL.

The chain couples TRBV28 to TRBJ2-1, with 8 bases identical to TRBD2. The CDR3 totals 15 residues. Germline trimming cut 6 bases from V and 5 bases from J; bases unmatched to any gene: 9. Germline V gene sequence: CDR1 MDHEN, CDR2 SYDVKM. The CDR3 here is CASSLSGIIHNEQFF. In DNA form, the CDR3 reads TGTGCCAGCAGCCTTAGCGGGATAATACACAATGAGCAGTTCTTC.

This sequence joins TRBV4-3 and TRBJ2-5; 9 bases fit TRBD1. V trimming: 0 bases; J trimming: 5 bases; junction bases outside the gene matches: 4. The germline V gene encodes CDR1 LGHNA and CDR2 YSLEER. The CDR3 has 15 amino acids. The CDR3 here is CASSQDGTGYETQYF. The CDR3 coding sequence is TGCGCCAGCAGCCAAGATGGGACAGGGTACGAGACCCAGTACTTC.

This clone was observed a single time. The gene calls are TRBV30 and TRBJ2-7; TRBD1 might be the D (6 bases). This CDR3 has 11 amino acids. The ends were cut back, 7 bases at V and 1 base at J, with 8 bases in the middle. The V gene's germline CDR1 is GTSNPN and CDR2 SVGIG (reference sequence). The CDR3 loop is CAYGQSYEQYF. The DNA of the CDR3 is TGTGCCTACGGACAGTCCTACGAGCAGTACTTC.

V usage is TRBV6-1 and J usage is TRBJ2-1; maybe TRBD2 (5 bases). The CDR3 length is 16 residues. Trimming pared 0 bases from V and 16 bases from J, leaving 25 bases between. CDR1 MNHNS and CDR2 SASEGT come from the germline V gene. The chain's CDR3 is CASSEAVGLTRIRNFF. The CDR3 DNA reads TGTGCCAGCAGTGAAGCTGTGGGGTTAACTAGAATACGCAACTTCTTC.

The CDR3 loop is CASAPHPTGGQETQYF. CDR3 DNA: TGCGCCAGCGCCCCGCACCCCACGGGGGGTCAAGAGACCCAGTACTTC. The genes are TRBV4-1 and TRBJ2-5; 7 bases map to TRBD2. The CDR3 is 16 residues long. V was pared by 8 bases and J by 2 bases, with 14 bases of the junction left unmatched. Germline CDR1 is MGHRA and CDR2 is YSYEKL.

This clone was recorded a few times. J is TRBJ2-7 and V is TRBV14; D is undetermined. This CDR3 spans 12 amino acids. V lost 3 bases to trimming and J lost 4 bases, with 7 bases between them. Per germline, CDR1 SGHDN and CDR2 FVKESK. CDR3 residues: CASSQQAYEQYF. The CDR3 coding sequence is TGTGCCAGCAGCCAGCAGGCTTACGAGCAGTACTTC. Together with reference TRBV14 and TRBJ2-7, the CDR3 gives the full variable domain: EAGVTQFPSHSVIEKGQTVTLRCDPISGHDNLYWYRRVMGKEIKFLLHFVKESKQDESGMPNNRFLAERTGGTYSTLKVQPAELEDSGVYFCASSQQAYEQYFGPGTRLTVT.

The chain has TRBV7-2 and TRBJ2-2; maybe TRBD2 (6 bases). The CDR3 totals 17 residues. Per the germline V gene, CDR1 is SGHTA and CDR2 is FQGNSA. V shed 1 base and J shed 5 bases, with 17 bases lying between them. CDR3 DNA sequence: TGTGCCAGCAGCTTAGACCAGATCCAGGGAGGTACCGGGGAGCTGTTTTTT. Translation gives CASSLDQIQGGTGELFF.

V is TRBV6-6 and J is TRBJ2-1; the match to TRBD2 covers 7 bases. V trimming: 11 bases; J trimming: 6 bases; junction bases outside the gene matches: 7. The CDR3 runs to 12 residues. The germline V gene encodes CDR1 MNHNY and CDR2 SVGAGI (reference sequence). The CDR3 sequence: CAASGAANEQFF. As DNA, the CDR3 is TGTGCCGCTAGCGGAGCGGCCAATGAGCAGTTCTTC.

The chain uses TRBV19 and TRBJ1-2; weak D call: TRBD1 (5 bases). In germline, CDR1 is LNHDA, CDR2 SQIVND (reference sequence). The CDR3 consists of 16 residues. V lost 3 bases and J 4 bases, leaving 18 bases between the germline ends. CDR3 coding DNA: TGTGCCAGTAGTATCCCAGGACGGGGGACGGGCTATGGCTACACCTTC. Translating it yields CASSIPGRGTGYGYTF.

CDR3: CASSVSGGANTQYF. The CDR3 DNA reads TGTGCCAGCAGTGTCAGCGGGGGGGCCAATACGCAGTATTTT. The chain is built from TRBV2 and TRBJ2-3; TRBD2 aligns across 10 bases. The CDR3 covers 14 residues. Germline V gene data show CDR1 as SNHLY and CDR2 as FYNNEI. Trimming at V came to 4 bases and at J to 7 bases, leaving 5 bases not matched to a gene.

This clone was counted once. The J gene is TRBJ1-2, the V gene TRBV5-1, with 9 bases fitting TRBD1. The junction had 6 bases not matched to a gene; V was cut back by 5 bases and J by 7 bases. The CDR3 loop spans 13 amino acids. CDR1 and CDR2 (germline): SGHRS, YFSETQ. The CDR3 loop reads CASRRDRASGYTF. The CDR3 DNA follows: TGCGCCAGCAGGAGGGACAGGGCGTCTGGCTACACCTTC.

V and J are TRBV6-5 and TRBJ1-5, with D possibly being TRBD1 (6 bases). The CDR3 has 15 residues. The germline V gene encodes CDR1 MNHEY and CDR2 SVGAGI. The ends were cut back, 4 bases at V and 3 bases at J, with 13 bases in the middle. The CDR3 coding sequence is TGTGCCAGCAGTTCTGCGGGGGCCCTCAATCAGCCCCAGCATTTT. This encodes CASSSAGALNQPQHF.

The rearrangement uses TRBV6-5 and TRBJ2-1, with 7 nucleotides matching TRBD1. The ends lost 6 bases at V and 0 bases at J; junction bases unmatched: 5. The CDR3 runs 15 residues. Germline assignment: CDR1 MNHEY and CDR2 SVGAGI. Here the CDR3 reads CASRRRTGSYNEQFF. CDR3 in DNA: TGTGCCAGCAGGCGACGGACAGGCTCCTACAATGAGCAGTTCTTC.

V is TRBV5-6 and J is TRBJ1-2, with D perhaps matching TRBD1 (6 bases). The CDR3 sequence is 14 residues long. Germline assignment: CDR1 SGHDT and CDR2 YYEEEE. Trimming left V 1 base short and J 4 bases short, with 11 bases between. Here the CDR3 DNA reads TGTGCCAGCAGCTTGCAGGGGATAGGCTATGGCTACACCTTC. Protein: CASSLQGIGYGYTF.

The J gene is TRBJ2-5, the V gene TRBV6-1; 7 positions agree with TRBD1. J lost 5 bases, V lost 3 bases, and 6 bases had no gene match. The CDR3 loop spans 14 amino acids. CDR1 is MNHNS, CDR2 SASEGT, per germline. CDR3 loop: CASSEDRLQETQYF. As DNA, the CDR3 is TGTGCCAGCAGTGAGGACAGGTTACAGGAGACCCAGTACTTC.

This chain uses TRBV29-1 with TRBJ1-1, with TRBD1 identical over 9 bases. The trim removed 5 bases at V and 1 base at J, leaving 20 bases unmatched. Per the germline V gene, CDR1 is SQVTM and CDR2 is ANQGSEA. The CDR3 runs to 19 residues. The CDR3: CSVNRDRAWGILWNTEAFF. CDR3 in DNA: TGCAGCGTTAACCGGGACAGGGCTTGGGGTATACTTTGGAACACTGAAGCTTTCTTT.